These 24 T cell receptor beta chains came from one sample sequenced in a study of beta chain features in type 1 diabetes. Expressed TCRB transcripts got sequenced, as all isolated RNA was reverse transcribed. TCRdb's copy holds only in-frame clones and misses some; the assay was immunoSEQ multiplex PCR. The table lists about 160,000 clones, around 8% of them singletons. Sequencing was carried out using central memory CD4+ T cells from blood. The receptors come from a man between 18 and 35 years old in good health.

The chain recombines TRBV6-6 with TRBJ1-1; D remains unclear. CDR3 length: 14 residues. Germline V lookup: CDR1 MNHNY, CDR2 SVGAGI (reference sequence). The germline V and J ends were trimmed by 7 bases and 0 bases, with 12 bases remaining between them. Written as DNA, the CDR3 is TGTGCCAGCAAGGTAGCACACATGAACACTGAAGCTTTCTTT. Amino acid sequence: CASKVAHMNTEAFF.

This clone was counted between two and nine times. This chain uses TRBV19 with TRBJ1-5; 9 bases map to TRBD1. This CDR3 region has 17 residues. CDR1 is LNHDA, CDR2 SQIVND, per germline (reference sequence). After removal of 5 bases from V and 0 bases from J, the junction contained 8 bases not matched to a gene. CDR3: CASSLLRGQGSNQPQHF. For the CDR3, the DNA is TGTGCCAGTAGTCTCCTCCGGGGACAGGGTAGCAATCAGCCCCAGCATTTT.

The sample holds a few counts of this clone. The chain recombines TRBV5-8 with TRBJ1-1, with TRBD1 matching 7 bases. Germline V gene data show CDR1 as SGHTS and CDR2 as YDEGEE. V was clipped by 1 base and J by 1 base; unmatched bases: 10. The length of the CDR3 is 17 residues. CDR3 region: CASSLRRGQGRNTEAFF. The CDR3 bases are TGTGCCAGCAGCTTGCGGAGGGGGCAGGGTAGGAACACTGAAGCTTTCTTT. The full variable domain, in which reference TRBV5-8 and TRBJ1-1 provide the parts outside the CDR3, is EAGVTQSPTHLIKTRGQQATLRCSPISGHTSVYWYQQALGLGLQFLLWYDEGEERNRGNFPPRFSGRQFPNYSSELNVNALELEDSALYLCASSLRRGQGRNTEAFFGQGTRLTVV.

CDR3 DNA sequence: TGTGCCAGTAGTACCCGACAGGGGGTAGCTGAAGCTTTCTTT. Its protein product is CASSTRQGVAEAFF. The chain joins TRBV19 to TRBJ1-1; 9 nucleotides line up with TRBD1. V lost 4 bases and J lost 6; bases outside the gene matches: 6. The CDR3 contains 14 residues. Germline CDR1 LNHDA, CDR2 SQIVND (reference sequence).

This clone came up a few times. The rearrangement uses TRBV28 and TRBJ2-3, with TRBD2 identical over 13 bases. The CDR3 spans 18 residues. V lost 5 bases, J lost 0 bases, and 8 bases stayed unmatched. In germline, CDR1 is MDHEN, CDR2 SYDVKM. CDR3 in amino acids: CASSPSGLAGTSTDTQYF. As DNA, the CDR3 is TGTGCCAGCAGTCCCTCGGGACTAGCGGGGACCAGCACAGATACGCAGTATTTT.

The gene calls are TRBV4-1 and TRBJ2-5; TRBD1 matches at 8 bases. The CDR3 covers 15 residues. The V segment lost 1 base and the J segment 5 bases; nucleotides outside the gene matches: 6. Germline V gene lookup returns CDR1 MGHRA and CDR2 YSYEKL. CDR3 in amino acids: CASSQAGTGWETQYF. CDR3 nucleotides: TGCGCCAGCAGCCAAGCGGGGACAGGTTGGGAGACCCAGTACTTC.

This clone was counted between two and nine times. The chain carries TRBV28 and TRBJ2-5, with TRBD1 matching over 9 bases. The CDR3 is 15 amino acids. Germline V gene lookup returns CDR1 MDHEN and CDR2 SYDVKM. V trimming: 5 bases; J trimming: 1 base; junction bases outside the gene matches: 5. The CDR3 here is CASSPGQGFQETQYF. As DNA, the CDR3 is TGTGCCAGCAGTCCGGGACAGGGATTCCAAGAGACCCAGTACTTC.

This clone was seen more than once but under ten times. The chain links TRBV7-2 to TRBJ2-1; possible D gene TRBD2, 7 bases. Trimming removed 1 base from V and 1 base from J, with 14 bases in between. This CDR3 is 17 amino acids long. Germline assignment: CDR1 SGHTA and CDR2 FQGNSA. The CDR3 coding sequence is TGTGCCAGCAGCTTAGGTAGGGGGGGTTCGTCCTACAATGAGCAGTTCTTC. Translated: CASSLGRGGSSYNEQFF. Together with reference TRBV7-2 and TRBJ2-1, the CDR3 gives the full variable domain: GAGVSQSPSNKVTEKGKDVELRCDPISGHTALYWYRQSLGQGLEFLIYFQGNSAPDKSGLPSDRFSAERTGGSVSTLTIQRTQQEDSAVYLCASSLGRGGSSYNEQFFGPGTRLTVL.

In its sample, this clone was seen a few times. Distinct nucleotide sequences in the sample also encode this CDR3. The chain combines TRBV7-2 with TRBJ1-5; TRBD1 agrees at 7 bases. CDR1 is SGHTA, CDR2 FQGNSA, per germline. The J segment lost 5 bases and the V segment lost 5 bases, leaving 3 bases of the junction unmatched. The CDR3 has 13 residues. CDR3 nucleotides: TGTGCCAGCAGCGTTGACAGGGATCAGCCCCAGCATTTT. It codes for CASSVDRDQPQHF.

This chain connects TRBV9 to TRBJ1-2; D might be TRBD1 (5 bases). The CDR3 loop spans 14 amino acids. In germline, CDR1 is SGDLS, CDR2 YYNGEE. Trimming took off 7 bases at V and 4 bases at J, with 17 bases between the two ends. CDR3 DNA: TGTGCCAGCCGTGGATACGGGGGAGCCTATGGCTACACCTTC. This sequence encodes CASRGYGGAYGYTF.

This clone was counted many times. The chain employs TRBV15 and TRBJ2-5; a weak D match, TRBD1 (6 bases). Trimming took 5 bases from V and 4 from J, leaving 14 bases between them. In germline, CDR1 is LNHNV, CDR2 YYDKDF (reference sequence). This CDR3 region has 14 residues. The CDR3 coding sequence is TGTGCCACCAGCTCTAGGGGGACGAGAGAGACCCAGTACTTC. Amino acid sequence: CATSSRGTRETQYF.

This clone was counted only a few times. The J gene is TRBJ2-5, the V gene TRBV11-1, with a weak D call TRBD2 (6 bases). V lost 6 bases to trimming and J lost 2 bases, with 13 bases between them. Germline CDR1 is SGHAT and CDR2 is FQDESV (reference sequence). CDR3 size: 14 residues. CDR3 amino acids: CASRGDSNQETQYF. CDR3 in DNA: TGTGCCAGCAGAGGGGACTCGAATCAAGAGACCCAGTACTTC.

The table lists this clone with many counts. The chain recombines TRBV7-9 with TRBJ1-6; maybe TRBD1 (6 bases). Trimming left V 5 bases short and J 7 bases short, with 12 bases between. Per the germline V gene, CDR1 is SEHNR and CDR2 is FQNEAQ (reference sequence). The CDR3 loop spans 14 amino acids. CDR3: CASSVDSFNSPLHF. As DNA, the CDR3 is TGTGCCAGCAGCGTGGACAGCTTCAATTCACCCCTCCACTTT.

CDR3: CASSDPSGTFNQPQHF. The CDR3 DNA reads TGTGCCAGCAGTGACCCGAGCGGAACCTTTAATCAGCCCCAGCATTTT. The chain links TRBV6-1 to TRBJ1-5; D remains ambiguous. Germline CDR1 and CDR2: MNHNS and SASEGT. Trimming took 3 bases from V and 4 from J, leaving 16 bases between them. The CDR3 sequence is 16 residues long.

V gene TRBV7-2 combines with J gene TRBJ1-2; D remains unclear. V lost 1 base to trimming and J lost 0 bases, with 6 bases between them. Germline CDR1 and CDR2: SGHTA and FQGNSA. This CDR3 contains 14 residues. Here the CDR3 reads CASSLDPTNYGYTF. The DNA for the CDR3 is TGTGCCAGCAGCTTAGATCCAACTAACTATGGCTACACCTTC.

This clone was counted ten times or more. This chain uses TRBV28 with TRBJ1-6, with no clear D. Trimming removed 1 base from V and 9 bases from J, with 13 bases in between. CDR3 length equals 15 residues. Germline V gene sequence: CDR1 MDHEN, CDR2 SYDVKM. As DNA, the CDR3 is TGTGCCAGCAGTTTATATCCTCGAGGTGGTTCACCCCTCCACTTT. Its protein is CASSLYPRGGSPLHF.

This clone was seen many times. The rearrangement joins TRBV5-6 to TRBJ1-2, with D tentatively TRBD1 (5 bases). CDR3 length equals 17 residues. In germline, CDR1 is SGHDT, CDR2 YYEEEE. With 0 bases removed from V and 5 bases from J, the gap between germline ends came to 20 bases. CDR3 in amino acids: CASSLELRRDSLYGYTF. The CDR3 region has the DNA TGTGCCAGCAGCTTGGAACTTCGCCGGGACTCATTATATGGCTACACCTTC. Together with reference TRBV5-6 and TRBJ1-2, the CDR3 gives the full variable domain: DAGVTQSPTHLIKTRGQQVTLRCSPKSGHDTVSWYQQALGQGPQFIFQYYEEEERQRGNFPDRFSGHQFPNYSSELNVNALLLGDSALYLCASSLELRRDSLYGYTFGSGTRLTVV.

This clone has a count of ten or more. V and J are TRBV30 and TRBJ1-2; tentative D call: TRBD1 (5 bases). The CDR3 covers 11 residues. The germline V gene encodes CDR1 GTSNPN and CDR2 SVGIG (reference sequence). The V end was cut by 4 bases, the J end by 5 bases, with 8 bases between. CDR3 sequence: CAWMQGYGYTF. CDR3 sequence (DNA): TGTGCCTGGATGCAGGGTTATGGCTACACCTTC.

This sequence joins TRBV7-2 and TRBJ1-5; 8 positions agree with TRBD1. CDR1 SGHTA and CDR2 FQGNSA come from the germline V gene. The CDR3 contains 15 residues. Unmatched junction bases numbered 9, after V lost 5 bases and J lost 6 bases. The CDR3 DNA sequence: TGTGCCAGCAGCAGACAGGGGCATGGGAGTCAGCCCCAGCATTTT. Its protein product is CASSRQGHGSQPQHF.

V is TRBV5-1 and J is TRBJ2-3; D is unresolved. The CDR3 spans 13 residues. Looked up from germline, CDR1 is SGHRS and CDR2 is YFSETQ. With 2 bases removed from V and 4 bases from J, the gap between germline ends came to 8 bases. In nucleotides, the CDR3 is TGCGCCAGCAGCTTCAGGATTGCAGATACGCAGTATTTT. Translated, it gives CASSFRIADTQYF. The complete variable domain, with remaining parts taken from reference TRBV5-1 and TRBJ2-3, reads KAGVTQTPRYLIKTRGQQVTLSCSPISGHRSVSWYQQTPGQGLQFLFEYFSETQRNKGNFPGRFSGRQFSNSRSEMNVSTLELGDSALYLCASSFRIADTQYFGPGTRLTVL.

This rearrangement joins TRBV19 to TRBJ2-6; a weak D match, TRBD2 (5 bases). Germline loops: CDR1 LNHDA, CDR2 SQIVND (reference sequence). Deletions cut 0 bases from V and 0 bases from J, with 6 bases between. The CDR3 has 16 amino acids. DNA for the CDR3: TGTGCCAGTAGTATAGATCGGGACTCTGGGGCCAACGTCCTGACTTTC. Residues: CASSIDRDSGANVLTF.

This clone showed up just a few times. The genes are TRBV20-1 and TRBJ2-1; D is unresolved. The CDR3 totals 11 residues. The germline V and J ends were trimmed by 2 bases and 8 bases, with 7 bases remaining between them. Germline assignment: CDR1 DFQATT and CDR2 SNEGSKA (reference sequence). CDR3: CSARYSDEQFF. The CDR3 bases are TGCAGTGCTAGATATAGTGATGAGCAGTTCTTC.

This clone was seen repeatedly, ten times or more. The gene calls are TRBV9 and TRBJ1-1, with TRBD1 identical over 7 bases. The junction had 3 bases not matched to a gene; V was cut back by 0 bases and J by 1 base. The CDR3 is 15 residues long. Germline V gene data show CDR1 as SGDLS and CDR2 as YYNGEE. Written as DNA, the CDR3 is TGTGCCAGCAGCGTAGAGACAGGGAGGAACACTGAAGCTTTCTTT. This codes for CASSVETGRNTEAFF.

This chain uses TRBV28 with TRBJ1-5, with D perhaps matching TRBD1 (5 bases). Trimming removed 2 bases from V and 7 bases from J, with 12 bases in between. The CDR3 length is 14 residues. The germline V gene encodes CDR1 MDHEN and CDR2 SYDVKM. CDR3 protein: CASSLIGVRQPQHF. The CDR3, as DNA: TGTGCCAGCAGTTTAATAGGGGTACGGCAGCCCCAGCATTTT.